This record looks at one TCR beta chain sequence and its context. Its cognate antigen is unknown. The data were taken from a study of CD8 T cells in ankylosing spondylitis. Study results and caveats: There was reportedly significant enrichment of clones that were disease-linked in matched ankylosing spondylitis synovial fluid. Disease-linked clones had a CD8+ phenotype and relatively low frequency in peripheral blood.

Generation of TCR beta libraries employed quantitative 5'-RACE incorporating molecular barcodes. TCRdb analysed the 5' RACE reads with MiXCR anew, one entry per CDR3 protein. The table records 30,000 or so distinct CDR3 sequences, 5% to 5.5% of them present only once. Material for sequencing was blood, either unsorted or a sorted T cell fraction (not recorded which). This TCR was recovered from a female donor with ankylosing spondylitis or in good health (not recorded which).

CDR3 bases: TGTGCCAGCAGCGTGGGGCATTCGGAGACCGGGGAGCTGTTTTTT. Amino acids: CASSVGHSETGELFF. The rearrangement uses TRBV9 and TRBJ2-2; tentative D call: TRBD1 (5 bases). V lost 2 bases and J 5 bases, leaving 13 bases between the germline ends. Germline-derived CDR1 and CDR2 are SGDLS and YYNGEE. The CDR3 contains 15 residues.